These T cell receptor beta chains were read from a single sample in a study of metastatic and nonmetastatic thyroid tumors. MiXCR re-clonotyped the PCR reads for TCRdb. This sample yields thousands of clones, of which roughly 30% are seen a single time; about an eighth belongs to the top ten. The sequenced material came from adjacent normal tissue. These receptors were obtained from a female donor with papillary thyroid cancer or a benign thyroid nodule (not recorded which). Some clones in this sample may be carry-over from other donors' samples. Both conserved end residues are part of each CDR3. D genes are given only for firm matches. The size of a clone is reported for some rows only, either as once, few or many, or as a class for expanded clones.

TRBV20-1	TRBJ2-7	.	few	TGCAGTGCTAGTTGTAGGGGCGAGGGACAAAGCTCCTACGAGCAGTACTTC	CSASCRGEGQSSYEQYF
TRBV20-1	TRBJ1-6	.	few	TGCAGTGCTAGAGATCTTAATAATTCACCCCTCCACTTT	CSARDLNNSPLHF
TRBV5-1	TRBJ2-7	TRBD1	.	TGCGCCAGCAGCTTGGGACACCGGGACAGCTCCTACGAGCAGTACTTC	CASSLGHRDSSYEQYF
TRBV6-1	TRBJ2-7	.	few	TGTGCCAGCAGTGAATACAGTGCCTACGAGCAGTACTTC	CASSEYSAYEQYF
TRBV27	TRBJ2-5	TRBD2	.	TGTGCCAGCAGCATCTCTTCCGGGAGGCAAGAGACCCAGTACTTC	CASSISSGRQETQYF
TRBV20-1	TRBJ2-1	.	.	TGCAGTGCTAGTTCGCGGGCGGACCTCTACTACAATGAGCAGTTCTTC	CSASSRADLYYNEQFF
TRBV30	TRBJ2-1	TRBD2	medium-sized	TGTGCCTGGGGGACTAGCGGACTCAATGAGCAGTTCTTC	CAWGTSGLNEQFF
TRBV28	TRBJ2-3	TRBD1	.	TGTGCCAGCAGTTATCCCAACAGGGGCCCTGGAGGAGATACGCAGTATTTT	CASSYPNRGPGGDTQYF
TRBV20-1	TRBJ2-5	TRBD2	medium-sized	TGCAGTGGTACCAGGACTAGCGGGGGGGCTTGGCAAGAGACCCAGTACTTC	CSGTRTSGGAWQETQYF
TRBV4-1	TRBJ1-6	.	.	TGCGCCAGCAGCCAAGACAGGGAATGGTCACCCCTCCACTTT	CASSQDREWSPLHF
TRBV2	TRBJ2-1	.	.	TGTGCCACCAAAGGGACGGAGGGCGATGATCAGTTCTTC	CATKGTEGDDQFF
TRBV28	TRBJ2-2	TRBD2	.	TGTGCCAGCAGTTTTCCGGGACTAGCGGGAGGTGGGTCCGGGGAGCTGTTTTTT	CASSFPGLAGGGSGELFF
TRBV6-1	TRBJ1-3	.	few	TGTGCCAGCAGCCTAGGGCTGTGTTACTCTGGAAACACCATATATTTT	CASSLGLCYSGNTIYF
TRBV18	TRBJ1-1	.	.	TGTGCCAGCTCACCAAGCATCACTGAAGCTTTCTTT	CASSPSITEAFF
TRBV29-1	TRBJ1-1	TRBD1	few	TGCAGCGTTGCGGGACAGCCTAACACTGAAGCTTTCTTT	CSVAGQPNTEAFF
TRBV2	TRBJ1-2	.	.	TGTGCTCTAAATGAGGGGATAGTGTATGGCTACACCTTC	CALNEGIVYGYTF
TRBV5-1	TRBJ1-1	.	large	TGCGCCAGCAGCTTGTTGAAACAGACTGAAGCTTTCTTT	CASSLLKQTEAFF
TRBV7-3	TRBJ1-4	.	.	TGTGCCAGTAGCTTTGTACCAGGCAGGGTAAGAACTAATGAAAAACTGTTTTTT	CASSFVPGRVRTNEKLFF
TRBV9	TRBJ2-1	.	.	TGTGCCAGCAGCGTAGTAGGTTGGCTACGAGAACCTACAAATGAGCAGTTCTTC	CASSVVGWLREPTNEQFF
TRBV11-3	TRBJ2-7	.	.	TGTGCCAGCAGACGGGACGGGGGCTCCTCCTACGAGCAGTACTTC	CASRRDGGSSYEQYF
TRBV6-2/TRBV6-3	TRBJ2-6	TRBD1	.	TGTGCCAGCAGTCCCAAAATTTTCCGGGACAGGGGAACTGTGGCCAACGTCCTGACTTTC	CASSPKIFRDRGTVANVLTF
TRBV6-5	TRBJ2-1	TRBD2	few	TGTGCCAGCAGTTCCGAGCGGGGGGGCCTATTTGAGCAGTTCTTC	CASSSERGGLFEQFF
TRBV3-1	TRBJ2-2	.	medium-sized	TGTGCCAGCAGCCAGTGGACTGGGTCCGGGGAGCTGTTTTTT	CASSQWTGSGELFF
TRBV28	TRBJ2-2	.	.	TGTGCCAGCAACCAGCGAATCACCGGGGAGCTGTTTTTT	CASNQRITGELFF
TRBV11-1	TRBJ2-7	TRBD2	few	TGTGCCAGCAGCACAGCCGGGACTAGCGAATACGAGCAGTACTTC	CASSTAGTSEYEQYF
TRBV28	TRBJ2-7	.	few	TGTGCCAGCAGTTTAGGCAGGAGCTCCTACGAGCAGTACTTC	CASSLGRSSYEQYF